This TCR beta chain was obtained from a study of response to subunit inactivated influenza vaccine. TCRdb re-called the RT-PCR reads through MiXCR, storing one row per CDR3 protein. The table lists 700,000 to 900,000 distinct CDR3 sequences, 21% of them singletons. Germline values: CDR1 SGHKS, CDR2 YYEKEE (reference sequence). The CDR3 length is 15 residues. Losses at the gene ends were 2 bases for V and 6 bases for J; bases not matched to a gene: 5. This clonotype was counted between two and nine times. The chain recombines TRBV5-5 with TRBJ2-4; 10 nucleotides match TRBD1. The receptor was derived from a man aged 50 to 59 who received an inactivated influenza vaccine. The input for sequencing was PBMCs from blood, taken 5 days after vaccination. The CDR3 nucleotides read TGTGCCAGCAGCTTCGACAGGGGGCGTAGAAACATTCAGTACTTC. Protein product: CASSFDRGRRNIQYF.